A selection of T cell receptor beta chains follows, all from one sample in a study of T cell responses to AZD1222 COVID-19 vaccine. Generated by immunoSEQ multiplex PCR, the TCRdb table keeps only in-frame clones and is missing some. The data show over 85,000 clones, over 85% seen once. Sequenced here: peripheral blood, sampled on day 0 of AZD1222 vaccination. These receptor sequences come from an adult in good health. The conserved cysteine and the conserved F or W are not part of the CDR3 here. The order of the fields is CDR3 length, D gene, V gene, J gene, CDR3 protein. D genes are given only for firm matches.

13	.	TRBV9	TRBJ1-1	ASSEGPTLNTEAF
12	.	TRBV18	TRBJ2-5	ASSPSGQQETQY
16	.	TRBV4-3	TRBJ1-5	ASSQARWMGVEGQPQH
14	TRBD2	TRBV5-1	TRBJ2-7	ASSPGGAQAYYEQY
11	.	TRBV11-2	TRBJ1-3	ASSQGRGNTIY
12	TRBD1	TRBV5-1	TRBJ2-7	ASSWTGAPYEQY
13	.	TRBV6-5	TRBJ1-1	ASSRRRVMNTEAF
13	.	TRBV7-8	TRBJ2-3	ASRDGRDPTDTQY
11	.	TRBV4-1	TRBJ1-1	ASSQVVGTEAF
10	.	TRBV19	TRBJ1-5	ASRRRNQPQH
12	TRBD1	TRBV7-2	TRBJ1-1	ASSLWTGQTEAF
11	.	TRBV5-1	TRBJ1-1	ASSLRQIGETF
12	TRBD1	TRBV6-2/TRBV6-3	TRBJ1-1	ASSSTGVGTEAF
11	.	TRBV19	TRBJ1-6	ASSSPPGSPLH
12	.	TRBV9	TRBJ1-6	ASSPSGRDSPLH
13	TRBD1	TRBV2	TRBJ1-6	ASNRDRTLNSPLH
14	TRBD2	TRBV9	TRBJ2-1	ASSFTSGGSYNEQF